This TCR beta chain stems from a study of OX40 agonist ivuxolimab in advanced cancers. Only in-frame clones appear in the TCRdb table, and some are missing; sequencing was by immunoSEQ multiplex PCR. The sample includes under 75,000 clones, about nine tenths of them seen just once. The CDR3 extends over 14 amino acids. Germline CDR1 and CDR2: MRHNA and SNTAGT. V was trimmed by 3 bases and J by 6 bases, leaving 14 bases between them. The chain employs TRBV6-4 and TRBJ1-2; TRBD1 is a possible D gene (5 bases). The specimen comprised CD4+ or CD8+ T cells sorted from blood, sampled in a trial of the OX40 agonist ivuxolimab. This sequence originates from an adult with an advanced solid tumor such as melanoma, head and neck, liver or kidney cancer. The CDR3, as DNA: TGTGCCAGCAGTGAGGGAGGGGCGGACGATGGCTACACCTTC. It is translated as CASSEGGADDGYTF.